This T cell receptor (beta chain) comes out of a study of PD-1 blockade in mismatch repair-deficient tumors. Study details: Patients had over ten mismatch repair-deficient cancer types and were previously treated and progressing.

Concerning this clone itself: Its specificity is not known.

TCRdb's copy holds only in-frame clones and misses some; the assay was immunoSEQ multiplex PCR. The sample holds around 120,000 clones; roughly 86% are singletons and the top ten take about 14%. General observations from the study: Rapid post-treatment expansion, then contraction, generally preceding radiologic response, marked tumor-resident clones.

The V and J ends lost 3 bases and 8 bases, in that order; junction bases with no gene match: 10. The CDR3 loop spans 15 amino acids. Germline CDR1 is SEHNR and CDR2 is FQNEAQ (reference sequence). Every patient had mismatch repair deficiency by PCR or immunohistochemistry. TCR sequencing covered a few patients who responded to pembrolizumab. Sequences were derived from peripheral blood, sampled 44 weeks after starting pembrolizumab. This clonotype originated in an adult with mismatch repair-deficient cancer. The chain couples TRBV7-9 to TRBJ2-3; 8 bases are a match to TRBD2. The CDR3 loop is CASSLAASGSGTQYF. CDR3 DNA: TGTGCCAGCAGCTTGGCGGCCAGCGGGAGTGGTACGCAGTATTTT.